These T cell receptor beta chains were read from a single sample in a study of breast tumors, draining lymph nodes, adjacent tissues. TCRdb re-called the multiplex PCR reads through MiXCR, storing one row per CDR3 protein. In the table there are about 7,600 distinct CDR3 sequences, about 76% of which are singletons. The sequenced material came from tumor-adjacent breast tissue. The source of these receptors is a female donor with breast cancer. Some clones in this sample may be carry-over from other donors' samples. The CDR3 runs from the conserved cysteine through the conserved F or W. Rows may omit the clone size; those that give it use once, few, many or a size class.

size	V	CDR3
-	TRBV7-3	CASSLTAGPPNEQFF
medium-sized	TRBV29-1	CSVEDSDRESYNEQFF
large	TRBV5-1	CASSDTGRAREQYF
-	TRBV7-6	CASSLVQGSYEQYF
-	TRBV6-2/TRBV6-3	CASRINPGRMNNQPQHF
-	TRBV20-1	CSAPGYAGDNEQYF
-	TRBV5-1	CASSKDRGDEQYF
-	TRBV20-1	CSARDDVSGETQYF
-	TRBV20-1	CSARLATDTQYF
-	TRBV19	CASSMARSTDTQYF
medium-sized	TRBV4-1	CASSQDLQAFSGANVLTF
-	TRBV28	CASGTAPYEQYF
many	TRBV6-2/TRBV6-3	CASSQQREHNEQFF
once	TRBV5-5	CASSLLGGSGANVLTF
medium-sized	TRBV6-6	CASSPLAGGETQYF
-	TRBV6-6	CASSYSGWGGLSTGELFF
-	TRBV20-1	CSASLVGQPQHF
-	TRBV7-8	CASSSPEGRYNEQFF
-	TRBV24-1	CATSGTGTVQETQYF
-	TRBV20-1	CSAPSAGLYNEQFF
once	TRBV15	CATSRKGDSTDTQYF
-	TRBV20-1	CSARSTGGVNYGYTF
-	TRBV20-1	CSAREVSRISPRTQYF
-	TRBV30	CAWSVMGLTNEKLFF
-	TRBV7-2	CASSLGVSGRETQYF
-	TRBV20-1	CSAKAGADNEQFF
-	TRBV5-1	CASSLQPGDTQYF
medium-sized	TRBV11-2	CASSRDNSYNEQFF
medium-sized	TRBV9	CASSVQDGPYEQYF
-	TRBV20-1	CSAREVQETQYF
many	TRBV19	CASSATGANTGELFF
many	TRBV11-1	CASSLKAGAGQETQYF
-	TRBV2	CASSLDRGDQPKHF
many	TRBV18	CASSPPSSLYGYTF
-	TRBV20-1	CSARATDLLYEQYF
medium-sized	TRBV29-1	CSVITGYPGNTIYF
-	TRBV7-2	CASSLVGRQETQYF
-	TRBV11-2	CASSPRTSGGTGEQYF
-	TRBV7-9	CASSAGRGVPGTYNEQFF
medium-sized	TRBV7-9	CASIRPGHQGGYTF
once	TRBV6-1	CASSTRTGNYEQYF
medium-sized	TRBV7-9	CASRPGTGETGELFF
large	TRBV2	CAISSGTDTQYF
-	TRBV5-8	CASSRKTTGANEQFF
-	TRBV12-3/TRBV12-4	CASSLALGQPQHF
-	TRBV10-3	CASCPGPLSYEQYF
-	TRBV20-1	CSARSGHSYEQYF
many	TRBV6-1	CASSGPDAGLAGGREQFF